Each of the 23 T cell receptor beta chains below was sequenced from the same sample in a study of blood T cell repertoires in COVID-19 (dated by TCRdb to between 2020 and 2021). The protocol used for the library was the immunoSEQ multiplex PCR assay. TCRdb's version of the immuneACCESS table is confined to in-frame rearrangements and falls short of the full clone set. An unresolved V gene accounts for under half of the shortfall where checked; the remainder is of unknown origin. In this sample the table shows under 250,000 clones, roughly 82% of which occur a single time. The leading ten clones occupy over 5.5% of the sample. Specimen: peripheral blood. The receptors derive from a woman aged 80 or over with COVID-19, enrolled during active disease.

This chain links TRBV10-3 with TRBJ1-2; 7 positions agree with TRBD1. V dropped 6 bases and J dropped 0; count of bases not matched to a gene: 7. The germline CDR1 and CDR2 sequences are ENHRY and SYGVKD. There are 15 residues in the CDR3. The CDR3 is CAIRPAGQTNYGYTF. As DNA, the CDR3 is TGTGCCATCAGGCCCGCGGGACAGACTAACTATGGCTACACCTTC.

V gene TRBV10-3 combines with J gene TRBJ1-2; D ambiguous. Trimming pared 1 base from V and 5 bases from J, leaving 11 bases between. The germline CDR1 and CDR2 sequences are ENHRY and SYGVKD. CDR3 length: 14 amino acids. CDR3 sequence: CAISEFEGPYGYTF. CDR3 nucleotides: TGTGCCATCAGTGAGTTCGAGGGTCCTTATGGCTACACCTTC.

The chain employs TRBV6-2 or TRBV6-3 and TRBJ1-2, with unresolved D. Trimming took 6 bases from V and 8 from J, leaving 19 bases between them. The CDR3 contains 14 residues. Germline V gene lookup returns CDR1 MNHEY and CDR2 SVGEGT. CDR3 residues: CASSPPATGSGYTF. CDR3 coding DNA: TGTGCCAGCAGCCCACCGGCCACGGGTTCCGGCTACACCTTC.

CDR3 DNA sequence: TGTGCCAGTAGAGGACAGGGACTTGGAAACACCATATATTTT. It yields the protein CASRGQGLGNTIYF. The chain carries TRBV19 and TRBJ1-3; 8 bases line up with TRBD1. The CDR3 has 14 residues. CDR1 LNHDA and CDR2 SQIVND come from the germline V gene (reference sequence). Trimming cost V 6 bases and J 3 bases; bases outside gene matches: 4.

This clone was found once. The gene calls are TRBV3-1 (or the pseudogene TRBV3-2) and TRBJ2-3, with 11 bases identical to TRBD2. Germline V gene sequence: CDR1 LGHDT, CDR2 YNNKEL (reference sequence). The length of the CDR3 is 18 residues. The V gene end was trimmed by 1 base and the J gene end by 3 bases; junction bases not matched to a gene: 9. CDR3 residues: CASSQVVSGGAYTDTQYF. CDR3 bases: TGTGCCAGCAGCCAAGTTGTTAGCGGGGGGGCGTATACAGATACGCAGTATTTT.

CDR3 region: CASSLRVTLADTQYF. CDR3 nucleotide sequence: TGTGCCAGCAGTTTACGGGTCACCCTCGCAGATACGCAGTATTTT. The chain uses TRBV28 and TRBJ2-3; the D is unclear. V shed 2 bases and J shed 4 bases, with 13 bases lying between them. CDR3 size: 15 residues. Per the germline V gene, CDR1 is MDHEN and CDR2 is SYDVKM.

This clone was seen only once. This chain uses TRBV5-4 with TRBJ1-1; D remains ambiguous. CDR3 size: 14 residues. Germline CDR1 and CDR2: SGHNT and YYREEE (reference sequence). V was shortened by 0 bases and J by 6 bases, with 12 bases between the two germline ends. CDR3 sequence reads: CASSLEAGPSEAFF. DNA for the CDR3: TGTGCCAGCAGCTTGGAGGCGGGCCCTTCTGAAGCTTTCTTT.

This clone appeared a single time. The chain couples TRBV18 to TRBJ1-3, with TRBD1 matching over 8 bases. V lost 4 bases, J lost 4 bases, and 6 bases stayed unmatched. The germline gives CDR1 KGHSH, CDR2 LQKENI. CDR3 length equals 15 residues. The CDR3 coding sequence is TGTGCCAGCTCACGACAGGGGCTAGGAGGAAACACCATATATTTT. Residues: CASSRQGLGGNTIYF.

CDR3 region: CASSYREEGTYEQYF. CDR3 sequence (DNA): TGTGCCAGCAGTTACCGGGAGGAGGGGACCTACGAGCAGTACTTC. The J gene is TRBJ2-7, the V gene TRBV6-5; TRBD2 matches at 7 bases. Germline lookup yields CDR1 MNHEY and CDR2 SVGAGI. V gave up 2 bases and J gave up 2 bases; unmatched junction bases: 6. CDR3 length: 15 amino acids.

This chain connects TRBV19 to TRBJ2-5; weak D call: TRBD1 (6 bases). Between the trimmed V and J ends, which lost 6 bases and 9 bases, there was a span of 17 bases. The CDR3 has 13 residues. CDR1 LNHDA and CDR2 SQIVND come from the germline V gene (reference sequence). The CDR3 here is CASSPTGPGAQYF. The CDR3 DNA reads TGTGCCAGTAGCCCGACTGGGCCAGGGGCCCAGTACTTC.

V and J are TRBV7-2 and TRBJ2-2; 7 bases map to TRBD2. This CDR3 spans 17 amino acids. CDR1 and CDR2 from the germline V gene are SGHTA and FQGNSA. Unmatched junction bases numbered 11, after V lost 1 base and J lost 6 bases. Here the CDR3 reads CASSLVGRRGEAGELFF. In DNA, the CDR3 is TGTGCCAGCAGCTTAGTAGGCCGCCGGGGGGAGGCCGGGGAGCTGTTTTTT.

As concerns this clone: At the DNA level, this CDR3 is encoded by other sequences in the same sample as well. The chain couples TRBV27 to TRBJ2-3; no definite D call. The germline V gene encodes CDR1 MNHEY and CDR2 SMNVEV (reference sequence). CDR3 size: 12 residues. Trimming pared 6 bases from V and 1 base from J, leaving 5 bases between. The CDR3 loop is CASRARTDTQYF. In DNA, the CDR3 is TGTGCCAGCAGGGCACGCACAGATACGCAGTATTTT.

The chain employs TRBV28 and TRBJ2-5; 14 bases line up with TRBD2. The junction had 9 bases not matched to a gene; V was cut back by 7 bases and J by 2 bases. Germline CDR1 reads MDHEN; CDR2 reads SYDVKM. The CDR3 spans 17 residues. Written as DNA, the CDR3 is TGTGCCAGCATCACTTATAGGACTAGCGGGGGGCAAGAGACCCAGTACTTC. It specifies CASITYRTSGGQETQYF.

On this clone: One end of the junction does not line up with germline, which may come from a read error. CDR3 DNA sequence: TGTGCTAGCAGGCCCGGGACATATGATAACTATGGCTACACCTTC. Translating it yields CASRPGTYDNYGYTF. The V call is TRBV7-7, the J call TRBJ1-2; weak D call: TRBD1 (6 bases). The CDR3 has 15 residues. Germline values: CDR1 SSHAT, CDR2 FNYEAQ (reference sequence).

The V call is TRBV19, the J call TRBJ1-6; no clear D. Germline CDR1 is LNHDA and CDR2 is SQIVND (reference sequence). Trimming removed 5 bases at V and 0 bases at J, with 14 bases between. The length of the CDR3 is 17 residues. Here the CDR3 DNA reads TGTGCCAGTAGTGAGGAACGTAGGCGCTCCTATAATTCACCCCTCCACTTT. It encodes CASSEERRRSYNSPLHF.

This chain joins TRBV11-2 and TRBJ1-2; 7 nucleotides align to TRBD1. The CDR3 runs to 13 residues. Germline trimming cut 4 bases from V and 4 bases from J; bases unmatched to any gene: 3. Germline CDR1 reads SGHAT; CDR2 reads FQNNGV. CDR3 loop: CASSSGTVYGYTF. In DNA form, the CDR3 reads TGTGCCAGCAGCTCCGGGACAGTCTATGGCTACACCTTC.

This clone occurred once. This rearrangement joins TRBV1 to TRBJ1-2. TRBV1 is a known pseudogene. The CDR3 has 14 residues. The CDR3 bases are TGCACCAGCAGCCTCGGGGGTCGGAGTGAGGGCTACACCTTC. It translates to CTSSLGGRSEGYTF.

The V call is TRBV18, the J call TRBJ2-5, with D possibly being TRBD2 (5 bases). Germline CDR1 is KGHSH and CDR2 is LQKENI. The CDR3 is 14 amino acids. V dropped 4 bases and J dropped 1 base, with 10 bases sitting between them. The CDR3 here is CASSLTRGQETQYF. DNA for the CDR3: TGTGCCAGCTCACTTACCCGGGGCCAAGAGACCCAGTACTTC.

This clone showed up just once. The DNA for the CDR3 is TGTGCCAGCAGACACACTCTCTCGGCAGGAATTAGCAATCAGCCCCAGCATTTT. Residues: CASRHTLSAGISNQPQHF. The rearrangement links TRBV28 to TRBJ1-5; D unclear. Germline loops: CDR1 MDHEN, CDR2 SYDVKM. The CDR3 has 18 residues. Trimming took off 6 bases at V and 0 bases at J, with 21 bases between the two ends.

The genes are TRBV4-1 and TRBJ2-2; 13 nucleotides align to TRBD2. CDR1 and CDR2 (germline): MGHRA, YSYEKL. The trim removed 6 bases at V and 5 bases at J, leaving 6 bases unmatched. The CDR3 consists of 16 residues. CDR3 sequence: CASRQTSGGLTGELFF. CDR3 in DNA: TGCGCCAGCAGACAGACTAGCGGGGGGCTGACCGGGGAGCTGTTTTTT.

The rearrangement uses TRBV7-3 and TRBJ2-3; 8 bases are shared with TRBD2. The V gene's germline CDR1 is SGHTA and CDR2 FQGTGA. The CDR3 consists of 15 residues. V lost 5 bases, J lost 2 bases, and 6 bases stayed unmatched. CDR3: CASSPRGGPTDTQYF. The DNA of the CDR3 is TGTGCCAGCAGCCCACGGGGGGGCCCCACAGATACGCAGTATTTT.

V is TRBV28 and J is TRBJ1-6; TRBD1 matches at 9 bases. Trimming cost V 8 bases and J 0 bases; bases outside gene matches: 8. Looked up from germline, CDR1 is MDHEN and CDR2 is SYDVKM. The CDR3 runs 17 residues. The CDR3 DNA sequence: TGTGCCAGCTTGACAGGGGGTTCTAGCTCCTATAATTCACCCCTCCACTTT. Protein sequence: CASLTGGSSSYNSPLHF.

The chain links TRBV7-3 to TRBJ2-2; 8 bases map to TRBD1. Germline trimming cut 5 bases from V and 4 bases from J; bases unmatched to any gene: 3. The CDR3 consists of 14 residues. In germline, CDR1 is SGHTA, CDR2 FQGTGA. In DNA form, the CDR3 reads TGTGCCAGCAGCGGGACAGGAGCCACCGGGGAGCTGTTTTTT. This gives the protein CASSGTGATGELFF.